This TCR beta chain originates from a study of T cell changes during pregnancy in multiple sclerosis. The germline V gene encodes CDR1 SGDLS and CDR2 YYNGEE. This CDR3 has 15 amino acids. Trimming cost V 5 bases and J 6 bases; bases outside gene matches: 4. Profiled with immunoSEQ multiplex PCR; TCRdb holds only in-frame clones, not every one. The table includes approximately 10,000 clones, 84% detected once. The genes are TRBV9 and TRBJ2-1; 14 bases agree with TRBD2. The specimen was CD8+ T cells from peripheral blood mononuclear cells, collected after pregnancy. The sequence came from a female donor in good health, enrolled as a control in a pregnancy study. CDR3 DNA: TGTGCCAGCAGACTGGGGACTAGCGGGAGCAATGAGCAGTTCTTC. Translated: CASRLGTSGSNEQFF.